This T cell receptor (beta chain) is drawn from a study of T cell responses to AZD1222 COVID-19 vaccine. Overall study context: Timing groups of about 4 and about 12 weeks for second doses were pooled. Regarding the study as a whole: Females outnumbered males among donors, who were mostly white British; clonal diversity was possibly underestimated.

On this clone: Its target is not known.

The data were produced by immunoSEQ multiplex PCR, yet TCRdb's version contains in-frame clones alone and is incomplete. The table lists 150,000 to 200,000 clones, around 93% of them singletons. This CDR3 is 14 amino acids long. Germline V gives CDR1 MNHEY, CDR2 SVGEGT. V dropped 2 bases and J dropped 8; count of bases not matched to a gene: 8. The clonotype originates from an adult in good health. This material consisted of peripheral blood, taken on day 0 of AZD1222 vaccination. The V and J genes are TRBV6-2 or TRBV6-3 and TRBJ2-7, with TRBD1 matching 8 bases. In nucleotides, the CDR3 is TGTGCCAGCAGTTACGGGACAGGAGGTGATCAGCAGTACTTC. It yields the protein CASSYGTGGDQQYF.